Described below is a single T cell receptor beta chain sequence and its context. This CDR3 contains 15 residues. Per the germline V gene, CDR1 is MNHNS and CDR2 is SASEGT. J lost 2 bases, V lost 5 bases, and 4 bases had no gene match. The sample comes from a study of shared clonotypes between healthy human individuals. The wider study: Three CD4 naive, three CD4 memory, two CD8 naive and one CD8 memory plate were used per donor.

As processed by the authors: ImmunoSEQ supplied junction-only sequences lacking quality scores, so filtering was different. The assay was immunoSEQ multiplex PCR, and TCRdb's table has in-frame clones only and misses some. That table supplies the V and J calls and clone size; D and trimming were determined from the DNA. Of some 1.4 million clones listed, about 96% are singletons. Donors included only healthy HIV-negative adults lacking recent acute infections or vaccinations. A CD45RA-negative memory subset and a CD45RA+ naive subset were separated from the CD4+ cells. This chain uses TRBV6-1 with TRBJ1-2; TRBD1 matches 11 bases. The specimen was naive CD4+ T cells sorted from blood. Indicated subset: CD45RA+ positively selected. This TCR came from a man aged 25-45 years in good health. Here the CDR3 reads CASSRTGGDNYGYTF. DNA for the CDR3: TGTGCCAGCAGTAGGACAGGGGGCGACAACTATGGCTACACCTTC.